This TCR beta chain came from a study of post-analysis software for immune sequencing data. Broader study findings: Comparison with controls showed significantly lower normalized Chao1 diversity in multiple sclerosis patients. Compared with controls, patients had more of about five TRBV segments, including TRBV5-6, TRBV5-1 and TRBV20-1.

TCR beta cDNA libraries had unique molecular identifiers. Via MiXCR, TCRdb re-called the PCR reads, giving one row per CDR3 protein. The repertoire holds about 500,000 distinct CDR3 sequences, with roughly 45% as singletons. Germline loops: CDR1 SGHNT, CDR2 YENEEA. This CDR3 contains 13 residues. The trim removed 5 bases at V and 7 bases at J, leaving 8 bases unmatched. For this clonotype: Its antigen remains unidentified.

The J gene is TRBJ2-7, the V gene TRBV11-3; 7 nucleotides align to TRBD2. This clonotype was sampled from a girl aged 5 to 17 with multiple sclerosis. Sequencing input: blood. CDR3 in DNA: TGTGCCAGCAGCCCCGGGGTAGCGGGTGAGCAGTACTTC. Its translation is CASSPGVAGEQYF.